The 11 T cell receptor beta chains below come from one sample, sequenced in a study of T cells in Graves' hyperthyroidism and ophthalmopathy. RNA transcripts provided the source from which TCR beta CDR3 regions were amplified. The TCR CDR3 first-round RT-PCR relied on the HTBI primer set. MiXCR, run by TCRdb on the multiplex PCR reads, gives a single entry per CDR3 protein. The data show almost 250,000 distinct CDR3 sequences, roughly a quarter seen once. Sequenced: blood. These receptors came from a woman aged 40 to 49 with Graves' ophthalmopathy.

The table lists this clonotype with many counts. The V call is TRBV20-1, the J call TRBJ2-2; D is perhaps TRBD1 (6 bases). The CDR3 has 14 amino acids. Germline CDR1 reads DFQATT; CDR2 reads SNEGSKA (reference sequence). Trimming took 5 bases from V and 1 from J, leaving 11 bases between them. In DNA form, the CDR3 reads TGCAGTGCTCGCCCGGGACAGAACACCGGGGAGCTGTTTTTT. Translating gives CSARPGQNTGELFF.

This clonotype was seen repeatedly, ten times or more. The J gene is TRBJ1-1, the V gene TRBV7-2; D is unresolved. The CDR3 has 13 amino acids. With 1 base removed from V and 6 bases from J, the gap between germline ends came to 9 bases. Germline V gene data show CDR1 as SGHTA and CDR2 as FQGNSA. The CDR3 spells CASSLERVSEAFF. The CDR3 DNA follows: TGTGCCAGCAGCTTAGAAAGGGTCTCTGAAGCTTTCTTT.

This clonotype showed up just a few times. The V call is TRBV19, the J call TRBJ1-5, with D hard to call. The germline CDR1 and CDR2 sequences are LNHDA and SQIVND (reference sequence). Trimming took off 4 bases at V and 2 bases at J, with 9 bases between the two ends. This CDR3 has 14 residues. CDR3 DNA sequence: TGTGCCAGTAGTAGGCAGGCGGGCAATCAGCCCCAGCATTTT. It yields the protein CASSRQAGNQPQHF.

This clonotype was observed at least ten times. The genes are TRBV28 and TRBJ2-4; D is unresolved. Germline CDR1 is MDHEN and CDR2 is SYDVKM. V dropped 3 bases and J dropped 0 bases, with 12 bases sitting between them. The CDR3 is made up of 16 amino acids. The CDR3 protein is CASSLTENIAKNIQYF. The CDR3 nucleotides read TGTGCCAGCAGTTTGACCGAAAACATAGCCAAAAACATTCAGTACTTC.

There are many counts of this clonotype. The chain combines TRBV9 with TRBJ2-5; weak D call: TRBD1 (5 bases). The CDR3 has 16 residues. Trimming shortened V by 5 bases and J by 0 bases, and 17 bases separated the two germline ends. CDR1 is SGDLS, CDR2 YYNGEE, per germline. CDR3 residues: CASSLTGALNQETQYF. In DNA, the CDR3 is TGTGCCAGCAGTCTAACAGGAGCGCTGAACCAAGAGACCCAGTACTTC.

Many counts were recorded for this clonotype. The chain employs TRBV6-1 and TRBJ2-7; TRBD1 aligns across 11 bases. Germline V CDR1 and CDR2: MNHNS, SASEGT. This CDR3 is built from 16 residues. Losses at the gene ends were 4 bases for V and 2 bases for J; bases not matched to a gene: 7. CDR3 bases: TGTGCCAGCAGTGGAAGTCCGGGACAGGGGGCCTACGAGCAGTACTTC. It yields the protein CASSGSPGQGAYEQYF.

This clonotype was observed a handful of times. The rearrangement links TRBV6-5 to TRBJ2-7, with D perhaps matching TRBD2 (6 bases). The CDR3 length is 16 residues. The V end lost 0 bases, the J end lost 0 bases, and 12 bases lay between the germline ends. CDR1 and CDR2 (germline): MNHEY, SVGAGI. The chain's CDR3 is CASSYSMRGSSYEQYF. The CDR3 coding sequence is TGTGCCAGCAGTTACTCGATGCGGGGAAGCTCCTACGAGCAGTACTTC.

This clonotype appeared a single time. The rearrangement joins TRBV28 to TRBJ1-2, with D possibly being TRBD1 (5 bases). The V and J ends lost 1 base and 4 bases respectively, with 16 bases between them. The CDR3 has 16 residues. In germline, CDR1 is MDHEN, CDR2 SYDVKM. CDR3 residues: CASSLSGLGRFYGYTF. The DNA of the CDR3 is TGTGCCAGCAGTTTATCTGGATTGGGACGATTCTATGGCTACACCTTC.

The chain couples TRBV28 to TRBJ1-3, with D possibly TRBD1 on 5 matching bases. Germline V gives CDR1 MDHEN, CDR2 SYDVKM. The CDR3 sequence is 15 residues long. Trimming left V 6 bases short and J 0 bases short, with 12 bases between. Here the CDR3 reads CASSDPTASGNTIYF. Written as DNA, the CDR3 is TGTGCCAGCAGCGATCCGACAGCCTCTGGAAACACCATATATTTT. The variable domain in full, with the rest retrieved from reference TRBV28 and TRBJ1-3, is DVKVTQSSRYLVKRTGEKVFLECVQDMDHENMFWYRQDPGLGLRLIYFSYDVKMKEKGDIPEGYSVSREKKERFSLILESASTNQTSMYLCASSDPTASGNTIYFGEGSWLTVV.

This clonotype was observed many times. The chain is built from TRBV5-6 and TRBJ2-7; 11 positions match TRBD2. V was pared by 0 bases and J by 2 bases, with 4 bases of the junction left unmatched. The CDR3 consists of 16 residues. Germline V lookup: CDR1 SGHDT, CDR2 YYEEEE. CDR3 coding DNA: TGTGCCAGCAGCTTGGCGGGGACTAGCGGTACCTACGAGCAGTACTTC. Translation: CASSLAGTSGTYEQYF.

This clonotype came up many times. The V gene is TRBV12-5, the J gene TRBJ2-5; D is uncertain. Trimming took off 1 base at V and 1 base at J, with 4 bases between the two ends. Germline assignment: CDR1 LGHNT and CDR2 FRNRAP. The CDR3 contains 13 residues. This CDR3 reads CASGLGRQETQYF. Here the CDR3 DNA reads TGTGCTAGTGGTTTGGGCCGCCAAGAGACCCAGTACTTC.